A single T cell receptor beta chain is shown here with its context. Its specificity is unknown. Other nucleotide sequences in the sample specify the same CDR3. CDR3 length: 16 residues. J was trimmed by 4 bases and V by 3 bases; bases with no gene match: 5. The germline V gene encodes CDR1 LNHDA and CDR2 SQIVND (reference sequence). By way of CD45RO/CCR7/CD25/CD127/CD95/CD27, the CD4+ regulatory, stem cell-like memory, central memory and naive cells were sorted. This sample was included in a study of beta chain features in type 1 diabetes. Study summary: Across all samples, about 100 million sorted cells were examined.

Notes on the study in general: The similarity of naive, central memory and Treg TCRB repertoires appeared greater among patients than among healthy donors. Cells with high TCR expression could be over-represented by cDNA sequencing.

Sequencing targeted expressed TCRB transcripts, as all isolated RNA had been reverse transcribed. The repertoire was sequenced with immunoSEQ multiplex PCR; TCRdb's copy has only in-frame clones and lacks some. Found here are 810,000 or so clones, 15% to 20% of them singletons; the top ten hold around 0.02%. The TCR comes from a woman under 30 in good health. The rearrangement joins TRBV19 to TRBJ2-2; 10 bases are shared with TRBD2. What was sequenced was naive CD4+ T cells from blood. The CDR3 loop is CASSIVVAGGTGELFF. DNA of the CDR3: TGTGCCAGTAGTATCGTAGTAGCGGGAGGCACCGGGGAGCTGTTTTTT.